What follows are 10 T cell receptor beta chains derived from one specimen sequenced in a study of patients with pleural tuberculosis. TCRdb recomputed calls from the reads with MiXCR, one row per CDR3 protein. The repertoire holds under 55,000 distinct CDR3 sequences, with under 8.5% as singletons. These receptors were collected from a human donor with pleural tuberculosis.

This clonotype was observed at least ten times. The rearrangement links TRBV2 to TRBJ2-2; D gene uncertain. The CDR3 runs 14 residues. V was pared by 4 bases and J by 3 bases, with 9 bases between. Germline assignment: CDR1 SNHLY and CDR2 FYNNEI. The CDR3 spells CASSVDRDTGELFF. The CDR3 region has the DNA TGTGCCAGCAGTGTTGATCGGGACACCGGGGAGCTGTTTTTT.

Many counts were recorded for this clonotype. The V call is TRBV4-2, the J call TRBJ1-6, with D hard to call. Germline CDR1 reads LGHNA; CDR2 reads YNFKEQ. The CDR3 length is 16 residues. The germline V and J ends were trimmed by 1 base and 3 bases, with 10 bases remaining between them. CDR3 residues: CASSQVAGNYNSPLHF. CDR3 coding DNA: TGTGCCAGCAGCCAAGTTGCAGGAAACTATAATTCACCCCTCCACTTT.

This clonotype was seen at least ten times. The V gene is TRBV6-1, the J gene TRBJ2-3; D is uncertain. Germline-derived CDR1 and CDR2 are MNHNS and SASEGT. The CDR3 runs 13 residues. Between the trimmed V and J ends, which lost 8 bases and 7 bases, there was a span of 16 bases. CDR3 in DNA: TGTGCCAGCTCGATGACTGGGCGGAATACGCAGTATTTT. Residues: CASSMTGRNTQYF.

This clonotype was observed at least ten times. The genes are TRBV4-2 and TRBJ2-1; weak D call: TRBD2 (5 bases). CDR3 length: 15 amino acids. The V and J ends lost 8 bases and 9 bases respectively, with 23 bases between them. CDR1 is LGHNA, CDR2 YNFKEQ, per germline. In DNA form, the CDR3 reads TGTGCCAGCTCGTCGTTCGGACTCCACGCGGGTGAGCAGTTCTTC. It is translated as CASSSFGLHAGEQFF.

A few counts support this clonotype. The rearrangement joins TRBV10-3 to TRBJ2-2; no clear D. Germline values: CDR1 ENHRY, CDR2 SYGVKD. V gave up 4 bases and J gave up 0 bases, with 3 bases separating them. The CDR3 loop spans 13 amino acids. The CDR3 DNA follows: TGTGCCATCAGTGGGGCGAACACCGGGGAGCTGTTTTTT. Residues: CAISGANTGELFF.

This clonotype was recorded at least ten times. The chain employs TRBV10-3 and TRBJ1-1; a weak D match, TRBD1 (5 bases). Per germline, CDR1 ENHRY and CDR2 SYGVKD. The germline V and J ends were trimmed by 3 bases and 1 base, with 18 bases remaining between them. CDR3 length: 17 amino acids. CDR3 nucleotides: TGTGCCATCAGTGATCCGCCAAGGGGCCCCAAGAACACTGAAGCTTTCTTT. It is translated as CAISDPPRGPKNTEAFF.

This clonotype came up many times. This chain connects TRBV11-1 to TRBJ1-1, with 10 bases matching TRBD1. This CDR3 comprises 14 residues. V lost 5 bases, J lost 5 bases, and 5 bases stayed unmatched. Looked up from germline, CDR1 is SGHAT and CDR2 is FQDESV (reference sequence). CDR3 sequence reads: CASSTPGQGTEAFF. CDR3 nucleotides: TGTGCCAGCAGCACTCCGGGACAGGGGACTGAAGCTTTCTTT.

J is TRBJ2-1 and V is TRBV2, with 14 bases fitting TRBD2. Per germline, CDR1 SNHLY and CDR2 FYNNEI. J lost 10 bases, V lost 6 bases, and 8 bases had no gene match. The CDR3 has 15 amino acids. DNA of the CDR3: TGTGCCAGCAGCCCGGGACTAGCGGGAGCAGGGGAGCAGTTCTTC. This encodes CASSPGLAGAGEQFF.

In this sample, this clonotype turned up a few times. The CDR3: CAISESDRGRRQYV. CDR3 DNA: TGTGCCATCAGTGAGTCAGACAGGGGCAGGAGGCAGTACGTC. The rearrangement uses TRBV10-3 and TRBJ2-7; 8 positions match TRBD1. With V trimmed by 0 bases and J by 9 bases, 7 bases remained unmatched. Germline V gene lookup returns CDR1 ENHRY and CDR2 SYGVKD. The length of the CDR3 is 14 residues.

This clonotype was recorded at least ten times. The rearrangement links TRBV28 to TRBJ2-3; 9 bases map to TRBD2. J lost 7 bases, V lost 7 bases, and 12 bases had no gene match. CDR3 size: 15 residues. Germline lookup yields CDR1 MDHEN and CDR2 SYDVKM. The CDR3 is CASIPTAGGYNTQYF. CDR3 in DNA: TGTGCCAGCATCCCAACGGCGGGAGGGTATAATACGCAGTATTTT.